The 26 T cell receptor beta chains below were found in one sample sequenced in a study of CD8 T cells in ankylosing spondylitis. From the 5' RACE reads, TCRdb called clonotypes with MiXCR, one entry per CDR3 protein. Among 30,000 to 45,000 distinct CDR3 sequences listed, approximately 9.9% were seen once. Source material: synovial fluid, either unsorted or a sorted T cell fraction (not recorded which). The origin of the receptors is a male donor with ankylosing spondylitis.

The V and J genes are TRBV5-1 and TRBJ2-3; the match to TRBD2 covers 9 bases. The trim removed 0 bases at V and 2 bases at J, leaving 7 bases unmatched. The CDR3 has 17 amino acids. Per the germline V gene, CDR1 is SGHRS and CDR2 is YFSETQ. For the CDR3, the DNA is TGCGCCAGCAGCTTGGCCTGGGCGGGAGGGTACACAGATACGCAGTATTTT. Translating gives CASSLAWAGGYTDTQYF.

This clonotype appeared a few times. This sequence joins TRBV12-3 or TRBV12-4 and TRBJ1-1; 8 nucleotides line up with TRBD1. The CDR3 is 12 amino acids. With 10 bases clipped from V and 4 bases from J, the junction kept 5 bases outside the gene matches. CDR3 region: CAIQGALTEAFF. In DNA form, the CDR3 reads TGTGCCATCCAGGGGGCGCTCACTGAAGCTTTCTTT.

The V and J genes are TRBV2 and TRBJ2-7, with 8 nucleotides matching TRBD2. This CDR3 region has 14 residues. Looked up from germline, CDR1 is SNHLY and CDR2 is FYNNEI. V dropped 4 bases and J dropped 2; count of bases not matched to a gene: 4. CDR3 bases: TGTGCCAGCAGTGCCGGGACTAGAACCTACGAGCAGTACTTC. It specifies CASSAGTRTYEQYF.

V usage is TRBV19 and J usage is TRBJ2-1; no clear D gene. V lost 6 bases, J lost 10 bases, and 10 bases lay in between. This CDR3 is 11 amino acids long. CDR1 LNHDA and CDR2 SQIVND come from the germline V gene (reference sequence). DNA for the CDR3: TGTGCCAGTAGAACCAGACTGGAGCAGTTCTTC. Translating gives CASRTRLEQFF.

For this clonotype: One junction end does not reproduce the germline sequence, and a read error may be involved. The genes are TRBV19 and TRBJ2-3; 10 bases are a match to TRBD2. The CDR3 covers 15 residues. Germline values: CDR1 LNHDA, CDR2 SQIVND (reference sequence). CDR3 in amino acids: CASSQLAGISDTQYF. Written as DNA, the CDR3 is TGTGCCAGTAGCCAACTAGCGGGAATCTCAGATACACAGTATTTT. Filled out from reference TRBV19 and TRBJ2-3, the complete variable domain reads DGGITQSPKYLFRKEGQNVTLSCEQNLNHDAMYWYRQDPGQGLRLIYYSQIVNDFQKGDIAEGYSVSREKKESFPLTVTSAQKNPTAFYLCASSQLAGISDTQYFGPGTRLTVL.

This chain connects TRBV7-2 to TRBJ2-1, with TRBD2 matching over 9 bases. Germline CDR1 and CDR2: SGHTA and FQGNSA. CDR3 size: 15 residues. The ends lost 5 bases at V and 5 bases at J; junction bases unmatched: 7. The DNA of the CDR3 is TGTGCCAGCAGCCCTACTAGCGGGTTTGACAATGAGCAGTTCTTC. This gives the protein CASSPTSGFDNEQFF.

In its sample, this clonotype was seen many times. This rearrangement joins TRBV24-1 to TRBJ2-1; TRBD1 aligns across 10 bases. The germline V gene has CDR1 KGHDR and CDR2 SFDVKD. This CDR3 has 14 amino acids. V trimming: 8 bases; J trimming: 8 bases; junction bases outside the gene matches: 8. The CDR3 region has the DNA TGTGCCACCATTGGGACAGGGGAAGGCGATGAGCAGTTCTTC. It yields the protein CATIGTGEGDEQFF.

The chain is built from TRBV3-1 and TRBJ2-1, with 10 bases fitting TRBD1. V shed 1 base and J 7 bases; nucleotides not matched to a gene: 7. The CDR3 totals 16 residues. CDR1 and CDR2 from the germline V gene are LGHDT and YNNKEL (reference sequence). The CDR3 DNA reads as TGTGCCAGCAGCCAAGCAGGGACAGGGGTTTGGAATGAGCAGTTCTTC. This codes for CASSQAGTGVWNEQFF.

As DNA, the CDR3 is TGCGCCAGCAGCTTGATTATCAGAGATACGCAGTATTTT. This sequence encodes CASSLIIRDTQYF. The gene calls are TRBV5-1 and TRBJ2-3; D gene unclear. CDR3 length: 13 amino acids. Trimming shortened V by 1 base and J by 5 bases, and 8 bases separated the two germline ends. The germline CDR1 and CDR2 sequences are SGHRS and YFSETQ.

This clonotype was detected ten times or more. The gene calls are TRBV6-1 and TRBJ2-5; TRBD1 matches 9 bases. There are 13 residues in the CDR3. Unmatched junction bases numbered 4, after V lost 7 bases and J lost 4 bases. Germline V lookup: CDR1 MNHNS, CDR2 SASEGT. The CDR3 sequence is CASTPGQGETQYF. CDR3 coding DNA: TGTGCCAGCACCCCGGGACAGGGAGAGACCCAGTACTTC.

This clonotype came up a few times. The chain links TRBV27 to TRBJ2-1; 8 bases fit TRBD2. The CDR3 sequence is 17 residues long. Germline V gives CDR1 MNHEY, CDR2 SMNVEV (reference sequence). Losses at the gene ends were 3 bases for V and 6 bases for J; bases not matched to a gene: 13. CDR3 loop: CASSLRGGTRVSNEQFF. The CDR3 DNA sequence: TGTGCCAGCAGTTTGAGGGGCGGGACTAGGGTTAGCAATGAGCAGTTCTTC.

There are many counts of this clonotype. The chain joins TRBV7-2 to TRBJ2-7, with D uncertain. This CDR3 is built from 11 residues. Per germline, CDR1 SGHTA and CDR2 FQGNSA. The V gene lost 4 bases and the J gene lost 2 bases, with 3 bases spanning the gap. The CDR3 region has the DNA TGTGCCAGCAGCTCGACCTACGAGCAGTACTTC. This gives the protein CASSSTYEQYF.

This clonotype was picked up a small number of times. The rearrangement joins TRBV12-3 or TRBV12-4 to TRBJ1-1, with D hard to call. CDR3 size: 15 residues. V was shortened by 7 bases and J by 5 bases, with 20 bases between the two germline ends. CDR3 sequence: CASNPMRLRGTEAFF. DNA for the CDR3: TGTGCCAGCAACCCGATGAGACTGCGGGGAACTGAAGCTTTCTTT.

The V call is TRBV7-8, the J call TRBJ2-1; D is perhaps TRBD1 or TRBD2 (5 bases each). Looked up from germline, CDR1 is SGHVS and CDR2 is FQNEAQ. V was shortened by 0 bases and J by 7 bases, with 10 bases between the two germline ends. The CDR3 is made up of 14 amino acids. The CDR3 DNA follows: TGTGCCAGCAGCTTAGCGGGGACCGCTAATGAGCAGTTCTTC. Protein sequence: CASSLAGTANEQFF.

This clonotype was counted between two and nine times. The gene calls are TRBV15 and TRBJ1-4; TRBD1 might be the D (5 bases). Looked up from germline, CDR1 is LNHNV and CDR2 is YYDKDF (reference sequence). The V gene lost 5 bases and the J gene lost 8 bases, with 12 bases spanning the gap. This CDR3 is 13 amino acids long. The CDR3 nucleotides read TGTGCCACCAGCCGGGACCTCGAGGAAAAACTGTTTTTT. This gives the protein CATSRDLEEKLFF.

This clonotype was seen more than once but under ten times. The chain joins TRBV29-1 to TRBJ2-3, with a weak D call TRBD2 (6 bases). V lost 0 bases to trimming and J lost 4 bases, with 17 bases between them. CDR3 size: 16 residues. Germline CDR1 and CDR2: SQVTM and ANQGSEA. The CDR3 protein is CSVEEWTRRVADTQYF. CDR3 bases: TGCAGCGTTGAAGAATGGACTCGGAGGGTGGCAGATACGCAGTATTTT.

The CDR3 loop reads CASSSLGQQYF. CDR3 DNA sequence: TGTGCCAGCAGTTCTCTAGGGCAGCAGTACTTC. The chain joins TRBV27 to TRBJ2-7; D uncertain. V was trimmed by 4 bases and J by 8 bases, leaving 9 bases between them. CDR1 is MNHEY, CDR2 SMNVEV, per germline (reference sequence). The CDR3 is 11 residues long.

This clonotype was picked up many times. This chain links TRBV5-1 with TRBJ2-7, with D unclear. The V gene lost 0 bases and the J gene lost 2 bases, with 3 bases spanning the gap. This CDR3 region has 12 residues. The germline gives CDR1 SGHRS, CDR2 YFSETQ. Written as DNA, the CDR3 is TGCGCCAGCAGCTTGGTTCCCTACGAGCAGTACTTC. This sequence encodes CASSLVPYEQYF.

Many counts were recorded for this clonotype. The V call is TRBV4-3, the J call TRBJ2-7, with a weak D call TRBD1 (6 bases). The CDR3 totals 15 residues. CDR1 LGHNA and CDR2 YSLEER come from the germline V gene. The V end was cut by 0 bases, the J end by 2 bases, with 11 bases between. CDR3 sequence reads: CASSQDPTGPYEQYF. DNA of the CDR3: TGCGCCAGCAGCCAAGATCCCACAGGGCCCTACGAGCAGTACTTC.

The table lists this clonotype with a few counts. The V call is TRBV2, the J call TRBJ2-1; no reliable D call. Per germline, CDR1 SNHLY and CDR2 FYNNEI. The CDR3 totals 11 residues. V was clipped by 7 bases and J by 3 bases, with 4 bases between them. In DNA form, the CDR3 reads TGTGCCAGCATGAGCTACAATGAGCAGTTCTTC. Its translation is CASMSYNEQFF.

The chain joins TRBV30 to TRBJ2-1, with a weak D call TRBD1 (5 bases). The CDR3 loop spans 14 amino acids. CDR1 and CDR2 from the germline V gene are GTSNPN and SVGIG (reference sequence). The V gene lost 3 bases and the J gene lost 9 bases, with 18 bases spanning the gap. CDR3 protein: CAWSQGSLSSEQFF. The CDR3 DNA follows: TGTGCCTGGAGCCAGGGCTCTCTCTCCAGTGAGCAGTTCTTC.

V gene TRBV5-1 combines with J gene TRBJ1-3; D might be TRBD1 (5 bases). Germline lookup yields CDR1 SGHRS and CDR2 YFSETQ. V dropped 1 base and J dropped 7 bases, with 12 bases sitting between them. This CDR3 has 14 amino acids. The CDR3 nucleotides read TGCGCCAGCAGCTTGCGGGGGACCTGGAACACCATATATTTT. Translation: CASSLRGTWNTIYF.

As to this clonotype: A junction end diverges from the germline sequence, so it may reflect a read error. This chain links TRBV20-1 with TRBJ2-7; possibly TRBD1 or TRBD2 for D (5 bases each). The CDR3 is made up of 17 amino acids. CDR1 is DFQATT and CDR2 is SNEGSKA in the germline V gene (reference sequence). CDR3 protein: CCARGWDVSLKAYEQYF. The CDR3 bases are TGCTGTGCTAGAGGTTGGGACGTCTCTCTGAAGGCCTACGAGCAGTACTTC.

There are a few counts of this clonotype. The chain uses TRBV5-1 and TRBJ2-7; TRBD1 matches at 8 bases. Per the germline V gene, CDR1 is SGHRS and CDR2 is YFSETQ. J was trimmed by 1 base and V by 4 bases; bases with no gene match: 16. This CDR3 comprises 18 residues. CDR3 region: CASSLRSRTGLSSYEQYF. CDR3 coding DNA: TGCGCCAGCAGCCTCAGGAGTCGGACAGGGTTGAGTTCCTACGAGCAGTACTTC.

The chain is built from TRBV12-3 or TRBV12-4 and TRBJ1-1, with D maybe TRBD1 (5 bases). This CDR3 contains 13 residues. The V end lost 5 bases, the J end lost 4 bases, and 11 bases lay between the germline ends. The CDR3: CASSQGARTEAFF. CDR3 coding DNA: TGTGCCAGCAGTCAAGGGGCGCGCACTGAAGCTTTCTTT.

The genes are TRBV2 and TRBJ2-2; 7 nucleotides align to TRBD2. CDR3 length: 15 residues. Looked up from germline, CDR1 is SNHLY and CDR2 is FYNNEI. Trimming at V came to 3 bases and at J to 6 bases, leaving 7 bases not matched to a gene. The CDR3 spells CASSDLAVIAGELFF. The CDR3 coding sequence is TGTGCCAGCAGTGACCTAGCGGTAATCGCCGGGGAGCTGTTTTTT.